These 4 T cell receptor beta chains were all obtained from the same sample, sequenced in a study of OX40 agonist ivuxolimab in advanced cancers. Library construction relied on the immunoSEQ multiplex PCR assay. Here the immuneACCESS table is served through TCRdb, limited to in-frame sequences with V and J called. Missing clones are a known gap in these copies; in checked studies unresolved V genes cover under half, and the rest lacks a known reason. For this sample the table gives about 69,000 clones, of which around 80% were detected only once. Jointly, the top ten make up 2% to 2.5% of the sample. The source was CD4+ or CD8+ T cells sorted from blood, collected in a trial of the OX40 agonist ivuxolimab. The origin of the receptors is an adult with an advanced solid tumor such as melanoma, head and neck, liver or kidney cancer.

V is TRBV6-6 and J is TRBJ2-7; no clear D. The CDR3 has 15 residues. The germline CDR1 and CDR2 sequences are MNHNY and SVGAGI (reference sequence). The V end lost 2 bases, the J end lost 0 bases, and 11 bases lay between the germline ends. CDR3 bases: TGTGCCAGCAGTTACGGAGAGGACCGCTCCTACGAGCAGTACTTC. Translating gives CASSYGEDRSYEQYF.

This clone was seen a few times. The genes are TRBV19 and TRBJ1-1; perhaps TRBD1 as D (5 bases). Germline loops: CDR1 LNHDA, CDR2 SQIVND (reference sequence). V dropped 5 bases and J dropped 0 bases, with 7 bases sitting between them. CDR3 length: 13 amino acids. The chain's CDR3 is CASSVQVNTEAFF. The CDR3 region has the DNA TGTGCCAGTAGTGTACAGGTGAACACTGAAGCTTTCTTT.

This clone has a single count. V and J are TRBV18 and TRBJ1-2, with 7 nucleotides matching TRBD1. Losses at the gene ends were 0 bases for V and 2 bases for J; bases not matched to a gene: 6. This CDR3 comprises 16 residues. The V gene's germline CDR1 is KGHSH and CDR2 LQKENI. Here the CDR3 DNA reads TGTGCCAGCTCACCACCGGGGACAGCGTCAAACTATGGCTACACCTTC. Amino acid sequence: CASSPPGTASNYGYTF.

The chain couples TRBV9 to TRBJ2-1, with 14 positions matching TRBD2. The germline V gene has CDR1 SGDLS and CDR2 YYNGEE. The CDR3 runs 16 residues. With 0 bases clipped from V and 9 bases from J, the junction kept 5 bases outside the gene matches. DNA of the CDR3: TGTGCCAGCAGCGTAGGGACTAGCGGGGGGAGGAGTGAGCAGTTCTTC. Protein: CASSVGTSGGRSEQFF.